The rows below give T cell receptor beta chains drawn from one sample of a study of technical replicates of blood from several donors. Libraries were prepared by immunoSEQ multiplex PCR; TCRdb keeps only in-frame clonotypes and omits some of them. The data show under 80,000 clones, 90% to 95% seen once. Sequences were obtained from T cells isolated from PBMCs. These receptors were collected from a human donor in good health. The CDR3 runs from the conserved cysteine through the conserved F or W. Each record gives: clone size, V gene, J gene, CDR3 protein. Some rows mark clone size as missing; the rest say once, few, many or name a class of expanded clone.

.	TRBV5-1	TRBJ2-3	CASSFGGTDTQYF
.	TRBV28	TRBJ1-2	CASSPFTGTGDTNYGYTF
.	TRBV30	TRBJ2-1	CAGQGVPEQFF
.	TRBV27	TRBJ1-4	CASREVAGGALTNEKLFF
.	TRBV27	TRBJ2-1	CASSISRSSYNEQFF
.	TRBV5-4	TRBJ2-1	CASSFRPVSGDHEQFF
.	TRBV7-9	TRBJ1-2	CASSSGGSYGYTF
.	TRBV7-3	TRBJ2-5	CASSLYLLREETQYF
.	TRBV5-1	TRBJ2-1	CASSFASGSSYNEQFF
.	TRBV5-1	TRBJ2-7	CASSFRLAGESTYEQYF
.	TRBV7-8	TRBJ1-2	CASSPTRRGGGILGYTF
once	TRBV9	TRBJ2-2	CASSVAGGGNTGELFF
.	TRBV11-2	TRBJ1-2	CASSLDQDRAWGYTF
.	TRBV28	TRBJ1-5	CASNEGGNQPQHF
once	TRBV5-4	TRBJ1-2	CASSTGPGTGNGYTF
.	TRBV2	TRBJ2-1	CASRGQVSEQFF
.	TRBV6-5	TRBJ2-4	CASSPDRDRGIQYF
.	TRBV5-4	TRBJ1-2	CASSPPSGGHSGYTF
.	TRBV7-6	TRBJ2-1	CASSLSSSYNEQFF
.	TRBV6-6	TRBJ2-7	CASSYDGLAGLYEQYF
.	TRBV11-2	TRBJ2-2	CASSFPPLAPGELFF
.	TRBV7-7	TRBJ2-5	CASSSRGPGGTQYF
.	TRBV9	TRBJ1-5	CASSRDGNPNQPQHF
.	TRBV19	TRBJ2-2	CASSIFGRPGELFF
once	TRBV7-5	TRBJ2-2	CVRSFRAGETGELFF
.	TRBV28	TRBJ2-4	CASSRDRVFGRVF
.	TRBV6-5	TRBJ1-1	CASSYATGENTEAFF
.	TRBV9	TRBJ2-3	CASSVGSEDTQYF
.	TRBV7-2	TRBJ2-1	CASSPKGGRDHNEQFF
.	TRBV5-4	TRBJ2-5	CASSLGQGYQETQYF
.	TRBV7-9	TRBJ1-1	CASSLVTLEPKAFF
.	TRBV28	TRBJ2-1	CASSPPRTSGYYNEQFF
.	TRBV14	TRBJ2-1	CASSQDVEGSYNEQFF
.	TRBV19	TRBJ2-7	CASSKDRTASSYEQYF
.	TRBV11-3	TRBJ2-5	CASSLGRIRGGYQETQYF
.	TRBV29-1	TRBJ1-2	CSVDPQGSLFGGYTF
once	TRBV2	TRBJ1-2	CASSEPSGVRYGYTF
.	TRBV5-1	TRBJ2-7	CASSLTGTAYEQYF
.	TRBV5-4	TRBJ2-5	CASSVGGTSLETQYF
.	TRBV6-4	TRBJ2-2	CASSRDPPGQGSGELFF
once	TRBV14	TRBJ1-2	CASGQGYGYTF
.	TRBV11-3	TRBJ2-3	CASRSGQASTDTQYF
.	TRBV10-3	TRBJ1-2	CAIRTSGGRDYGYTF
.	TRBV11-2	TRBJ1-1	CASSSDRINTEAFF
.	TRBV15	TRBJ1-1	CATSIPEEVSEAFF
.	TRBV7-9	TRBJ2-1	CASSSGTGNRRGRFF
.	TRBV7-9	TRBJ1-2	CASSSTRTGSNYGYTF
.	TRBV29-1	TRBJ2-7	CSVEVSAGGEQYF
.	TRBV25-1	TRBJ2-7	CASSELASESYEQYF
.	TRBV7-8	TRBJ1-1	CASSFAGTTWLSYTEAFF
.	TRBV2	TRBJ2-3	CASTWLGIGGSSSTDTQYF
few	TRBV23-1	TRBJ2-6	CASSQGPDRRPTSGANVLTF
once	TRBV11-2	TRBJ2-7	CASSLRGNYEQYF